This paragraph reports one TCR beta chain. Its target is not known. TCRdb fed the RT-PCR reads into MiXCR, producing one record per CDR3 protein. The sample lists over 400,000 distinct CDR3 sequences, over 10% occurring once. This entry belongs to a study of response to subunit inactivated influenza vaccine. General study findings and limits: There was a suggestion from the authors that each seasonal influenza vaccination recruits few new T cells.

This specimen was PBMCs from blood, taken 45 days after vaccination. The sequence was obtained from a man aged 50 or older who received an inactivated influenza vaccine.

CDR3: CASTFRSSYNSPLHF. CDR3 coding DNA: TGTGCCAGCACCTTCAGGAGCTCCTATAATTCACCCCTCCACTTT. The chain links TRBV12-3 or TRBV12-4 to TRBJ1-6, with D uncertain. This CDR3 spans 15 amino acids. V lost 7 bases and J lost 0, with 10 bases in between.